One and the same sample provided the 14 T cell receptor beta chains below, sequenced in a study of T-cell reconstitution after alpha-beta-depleted transplantation in children. Preparing the TCRbeta library involved the use of unique molecular identifiers. TCRdb itself ran the PCR reads through MiXCR, one entry per CDR3 protein. The sample contains about 98,000 distinct CDR3 sequences, about 25% of which appear only once. The sequencing here drew on PBMCs, taken before TCRalphabeta/CD19-depleted stem cell transplant. These receptors all come from a boy between 2 and 15 years old with acute lymphoblastic leukemia, due to receive a stem cell transplant.

Many counts were recorded for this clonotype. The chain couples TRBV12-3 or TRBV12-4 to TRBJ2-3; D uncertain. V shed 7 bases and J shed 3 bases, with 14 bases lying between them. This CDR3 contains 14 residues. The CDR3 reads CASTRRAGTDTQYF. The CDR3 bases are TGTGCCAGCACCAGACGGGCAGGAACAGATACGCAGTATTTT.

This clonotype was counted many times. The rearrangement joins TRBV5-1 to TRBJ2-3; no firm D call. The length of the CDR3 is 15 residues. CDR1 SGHRS and CDR2 YFSETQ come from the germline V gene. Trimming pared 4 bases from V and 2 bases from J, leaving 14 bases between. The CDR3 reads CASSDGGAITDTQYF. The CDR3 DNA reads TGCGCCAGCAGCGACGGCGGAGCGATCACAGATACGCAGTATTTT.

J is TRBJ2-1 and V is TRBV20-1; D gene ambiguous. V gave up 4 bases and J gave up 7 bases, with 20 bases separating them. CDR3 length: 15 residues. Germline V gene lookup returns CDR1 DFQATT and CDR2 SNEGSKA (reference sequence). The CDR3 DNA reads as TGCAGTGCTATTGACCTGGCTGTCCCTGGGAATGAGCAGTTCTTC. Translated: CSAIDLAVPGNEQFF.

This clonotype was picked up a small number of times. The chain uses TRBV10-3 and TRBJ1-5; D is uncertain. V was trimmed by 3 bases and J by 7 bases, leaving 10 bases between them. Germline loops: CDR1 ENHRY, CDR2 SYGVKD. The CDR3 consists of 13 residues. CDR3 DNA sequence: TGTGCCATCAGTGAAAATGGATTACAGCCCCAGCATTTT. Amino acid sequence: CAISENGLQPQHF.

The chain links TRBV15 to TRBJ1-5; weak D call: TRBD1 (5 bases). Trimming removed 0 bases at V and 3 bases at J, with 9 bases between. CDR1 LNHNV and CDR2 YYDKDF come from the germline V gene (reference sequence). This CDR3 contains 15 residues. The CDR3 DNA reads as TGTGCCACCAGCAGAGACGGGACTCACAATCAGCCCCAGCATTTT. Amino acid sequence: CATSRDGTHNQPQHF.

This clonotype came up a few times. This sequence joins TRBV20-1 and TRBJ2-5; no reliable D call. Trimming cost V 3 bases and J 0 bases, with 11 bases left between them. The V gene's germline CDR1 is DFQATT and CDR2 SNEGSKA (reference sequence). The length of the CDR3 is 14 residues. CDR3: CSASVKGYQETQYF. In nucleotides, the CDR3 is TGCAGTGCTAGTGTGAAGGGCTACCAAGAGACCCAGTACTTC.

This clonotype was seen only a few times. This rearrangement joins TRBV5-1 to TRBJ1-2; 8 bases align to TRBD1. This CDR3 has 14 residues. Trimming at V came to 5 bases and at J to 6 bases, leaving 9 bases not matched to a gene. Per the germline V gene, CDR1 is SGHRS and CDR2 is YFSETQ. CDR3 bases: TGCGCCAGCAGGCCGCAGCAGGGGGCCAATGGCTACACCTTC. This translates into CASRPQQGANGYTF.

This clonotype was detected ten times or more. The rearrangement uses TRBV29-1 and TRBJ1-1; no firm D call. The CDR3 extends over 11 amino acids. Germline V gives CDR1 SQVTM, CDR2 ANQGSEA. V was shortened by 0 bases and J by 10 bases, with 9 bases between the two germline ends. CDR3 amino acids: CSVEDIGPAFF. For the CDR3, the DNA is TGCAGCGTTGAAGATATAGGGCCAGCTTTCTTT.

In its sample, this clonotype was seen a few times. The rearrangement links TRBV3-1 to TRBJ2-5; tentatively, D is TRBD2 (6 bases). Trimming shortened V by 1 base and J by 12 bases, and 9 bases separated the two germline ends. CDR3 length: 11 residues. CDR1 and CDR2 (germline): LGHDT, YNNKEL (reference sequence). In DNA, the CDR3 is TGTGCCAGCAGCCAAGGACTAGTCGAGTACTTC. It translates to CASSQGLVEYF.

This clonotype was seen more than once but under ten times. The chain joins TRBV4-3 to TRBJ2-5, with TRBD2 as a possible D gene (5 bases). The CDR3 loop spans 15 amino acids. Germline V CDR1 and CDR2: LGHNA, YSLEER. The germline V and J ends were trimmed by 2 bases and 1 base, with 11 bases remaining between them. The CDR3 bases are TGCGCCAGCAGCCAACATCGGACTTCCCAAGAGACCCAGTACTTC. This gives the protein CASSQHRTSQETQYF.

This clonotype was recorded a few times. The V call is TRBV20-1, the J call TRBJ2-7, with D possibly TRBD2 on 6 matching bases. Germline CDR1 is DFQATT and CDR2 is SNEGSKA (reference sequence). Deletions cut 5 bases from V and 6 bases from J, with 20 bases between. The CDR3 spans 14 residues. The CDR3 nucleotides are TGCAGTGCTCGGGGCAGGGTGCGAGCGGGCGAGCAGTACTTC. Translation gives CSARGRVRAGEQYF.

This clonotype turned up a few times. The chain joins TRBV23-1 to TRBJ2-1, with unresolved D. TRBV23-1 qualifies as an ORF whose function is uncertain. Trimming removed 6 bases at V and 6 bases at J, with 9 bases between. The CDR3 spans 12 residues. Here the CDR3 reads CASSQGCNEQFF. CDR3 sequence (DNA): TGCGCCAGCAGCCAAGGGTGCAATGAGCAGTTCTTC.

The chain joins TRBV7-3 to TRBJ2-1; 8 bases map to TRBD1. CDR1 and CDR2 (germline): SGHTA, FQGTGA. The CDR3 has 17 amino acids. The ends lost 5 bases at V and 7 bases at J; junction bases unmatched: 16. The CDR3 region is CASSLRDRTGKRNEQFF. CDR3 coding DNA: TGTGCCAGCAGCCTGCGCGATAGGACAGGGAAGAGGAATGAGCAGTTCTTC.

This chain connects TRBV25-1 to TRBJ1-2; a possible D gene is TRBD1 (6 bases). This CDR3 has 14 amino acids. V dropped 1 base and J dropped 2 bases, with 8 bases sitting between them. CDR1 is MGHDK, CDR2 SYGVNS, per germline. The CDR3 is CASSESTGNYGYTF. The CDR3 DNA sequence: TGTGCCAGCAGTGAATCCACAGGGAACTATGGCTACACCTTC.